This TCR beta chain was sequenced for a study of Ad26.COV2.S vaccination and SARS-CoV-2 variants. Overall study results and limits: Measurements of TCR breadth and depth may have given underestimates of the total T cell responses. Vaccine recipients surpassed placebo recipients in spike-specific TCR breadth.

The data were produced by immunoSEQ multiplex PCR, yet TCRdb's version contains in-frame clones alone and is incomplete. This sample has 85,000 to 95,000 clones, with more than 70% found just once. V lost 5 bases and J 2 bases, leaving 12 bases between the germline ends. This CDR3 has 14 amino acids. Germline V gives CDR1 SGHAT, CDR2 FQNNGV. This clone was recorded only once. Antigen: not known. This TCR was sampled from a human donor who had recovered from COVID-19. The sample was peripheral blood, taken after recovery from COVID-19. V and J are TRBV11-2 and TRBJ1-2; no firm D call. In nucleotides, the CDR3 is TGTGCCAGCAGCCCGACCCGAGCCAACTATGGCTACACCTTC. Its translation: CASSPTRANYGYTF.